This TCR beta chain was identified during a study of blood T cells in healthy people across ages. General study findings and limits: Donor CMV infection status was unknown, possibly confounding age-related changes in expanded clonotypes.

Next came a second PCR, run for about 6 to 11 cycles, which used a sample-barcoded 5' primer along with a J-beta primer mix. From the 5' RACE reads, TCRdb called clonotypes with MiXCR, one entry per CDR3 protein. The sample shows just over 800,000 distinct CDR3 sequences, around two thirds of them seen only once. Of note for this clonotype: Its antigen is currently unknown.

Isolating PBMCs gave at least 6 million of these cells per sample. This receptor was identified in a man aged 25-45 years in good health. Material: blood.

CDR3 DNA sequence: TGTGCCATCAGAACTAGCAATTCCTACAATGAGCAGTTCTTC. It translates to CAIRTSNSYNEQFF. The rearrangement uses TRBV10-3 and TRBJ2-1; possible D gene TRBD2, 6 bases. Germline CDR1 is ENHRY and CDR2 is SYGVKD. Deletions cut 6 bases from V and 1 base from J, with 10 bases between. The CDR3 sequence is 14 residues long.